This passage covers 18 T cell receptor beta chains from one sample sequenced in a study of shared clonotypes between healthy human individuals. This table comes from immunoSEQ multiplex PCR, and its TCRdb copy is limited to in-frame clones, with some not included. The table lists about 1.5 million clones, around 97% of them singletons. The specimen sequenced was naive CD4+ T cells sorted from blood. Subset in this sample: CD45RA+ positively selected. These receptors originate from a man aged 30 to 45 in good health.

J is TRBJ2-3 and V is TRBV6-4; no reliable D call. V was clipped by 6 bases and J by 1 base, with 11 bases between them. CDR1 is MRHNA and CDR2 is SNTAGT in the germline V gene. This CDR3 spans 14 amino acids. DNA for the CDR3: TGTGCCAGCAGAGAAGGGATGGGCACAGATACGCAGTATTTT. It is translated as CASREGMGTDTQYF.

This chain connects TRBV28 to TRBJ2-3; 8 bases map to TRBD2. This CDR3 spans 16 amino acids. The germline CDR1 and CDR2 sequences are MDHEN and SYDVKM. Trimming removed 4 bases from V and 11 bases from J; junction bases left unmatched: 17. The DNA of the CDR3 is TGTGCCAGCAGTTCATCTTCGCGGGGTGGGACTAGTAAGCAGTATTTT. Translated: CASSSSSRGGTSKQYF.

Comment on this clone: This sample includes further DNA sequences coding for the same CDR3. The chain has TRBV5-1 and TRBJ2-7; 13 bases are shared with TRBD2. J gave up 5 bases and V 3 bases, and 2 bases lay outside the gene matches. The germline V gene encodes CDR1 SGHRS and CDR2 YFSETQ. The CDR3 has 14 residues. The CDR3 sequence is CASSSGTSGNEQYF. CDR3 nucleotides: TGCGCCAGCAGCTCGGGGACTAGCGGGAACGAGCAGTACTTC.

The rearrangement joins TRBV11-2 to TRBJ2-5; no firm D call. The CDR3 has 15 amino acids. Looked up from germline, CDR1 is SGHAT and CDR2 is FQNNGV. Between the trimmed V and J ends, which lost 5 bases and 0 bases, there was a span of 13 bases. The chain's CDR3 is CASSPDGRYQETQYF. The CDR3, as DNA: TGTGCCAGCAGCCCCGATGGCAGGTACCAAGAGACCCAGTACTTC.

The J gene is TRBJ1-3, the V gene TRBV18; 12 bases are a match to TRBD1. This CDR3 comprises 17 residues. Germline-derived CDR1 and CDR2 are KGHSH and LQKENI. J was trimmed by 2 bases and V by 6 bases; bases with no gene match: 8. The CDR3 bases are TGTGCCAGCTCCCCCGGGACAGGGGGCCGCGCTGGAAACACCATATATTTT. Amino acids: CASSPGTGGRAGNTIYF.

V gene TRBV28 combines with J gene TRBJ1-4; the D gene is possibly TRBD1 (6 bases). There are 15 residues in the CDR3. Trimming cost V 6 bases and J 5 bases, with 16 bases left between them. Germline values: CDR1 MDHEN, CDR2 SYDVKM. The CDR3 loop reads CASSPRGGMNEKLFF. The CDR3 region has the DNA TGTGCCAGCAGCCCCCGGGGGGGCATGAATGAAAAACTGTTTTTT.

The chain uses TRBV6-6 and TRBJ2-2; 7 nucleotides match TRBD1. The CDR3 runs 14 residues. The J segment lost 6 bases and the V segment lost 5 bases, leaving 6 bases of the junction unmatched. From germline, CDR1 is MNHNY and CDR2 SVGAGI (reference sequence). In DNA, the CDR3 is TGTGCCAGCAGTCAGACTCAGGGGGCCGGGGAGCTGTTTTTT. Translating it yields CASSQTQGAGELFF.

Regarding this clone: At one end the junction does not follow the germline gene, possibly because of a read error. CDR3 bases: TGTGCTAGCAGCTCGGGACTAGCGGGATCGAATGAGCAGTTCTTC. Translated: CASSSGLAGSNEQFF. V and J are TRBV7-7 and TRBJ2-1; 13 positions match TRBD2. CDR1 and CDR2 (germline): SSHAT, FNYEAQ (reference sequence). This CDR3 is built from 15 residues.

The chain joins TRBV4-3 to TRBJ2-2; 11 bases match TRBD2. CDR1 and CDR2 from the germline V gene are LGHNA and YSLEER. The V and J ends lost 0 bases and 4 bases, in that order; junction bases with no gene match: 4. This CDR3 region has 17 residues. CDR3 loop: CASSQDRLAGSTGELFF. CDR3 coding DNA: TGCGCCAGCAGCCAAGATAGACTAGCGGGAAGCACCGGGGAGCTGTTTTTT.

J is TRBJ2-1 and V is TRBV5-5; 8 nucleotides align to TRBD2. Germline V gives CDR1 SGHKS, CDR2 YYEKEE (reference sequence). CDR3 length: 16 amino acids. V shed 1 base and J 4 bases; nucleotides not matched to a gene: 7. The CDR3 loop is CASSLNSRGDYNEQFF. In DNA, the CDR3 is TGTGCCAGCAGCTTGAATTCGCGGGGGGATTACAATGAGCAGTTCTTC.

Of note for this clone: In the same sample, other DNA sequences code for this CDR3. V is TRBV5-5 and J is TRBJ2-1, with 8 bases aligning to TRBD1. V was pared by 5 bases and J by 4 bases, with 8 bases of the junction left unmatched. The CDR3 loop spans 15 amino acids. CDR1 SGHKS and CDR2 YYEKEE come from the germline V gene (reference sequence). CDR3 sequence: CASSSGTGSYNEQFF. Here the CDR3 DNA reads TGTGCCAGCAGTTCCGGGACAGGCTCTTACAATGAGCAGTTCTTC.

This rearrangement joins TRBV2 to TRBJ1-5; TRBD1 agrees at 9 bases. CDR1 and CDR2 from the germline V gene are SNHLY and FYNNEI. Losses at the gene ends were 6 bases for V and 7 bases for J; bases not matched to a gene: 13. The CDR3 covers 16 residues. The CDR3 reads CASSSGPGTGRQPQHF. Here the CDR3 DNA reads TGTGCCAGCAGCTCGGGTCCCGGGACAGGGCGCCAGCCCCAGCATTTT.

The chain employs TRBV5-4 and TRBJ2-1, with TRBD1 identical over 9 bases. Per the germline V gene, CDR1 is SGHNT and CDR2 is YYREEE (reference sequence). This CDR3 is built from 15 residues. With 4 bases clipped from V and 10 bases from J, the junction kept 12 bases outside the gene matches. DNA of the CDR3: TGTGCCAGCAGCCCGGGGGACAGGGCGGGTTTGGAGCAGTTCTTC. As protein: CASSPGDRAGLEQFF.

The rearrangement joins TRBV18 to TRBJ2-5; 10 bases are a match to TRBD1. The CDR3 is made up of 17 amino acids. From germline, CDR1 is KGHSH and CDR2 LQKENI. V was clipped by 0 bases and J by 3 bases; unmatched bases: 7. The DNA for the CDR3 is TGTGCCAGCTCACCACCTCTGCCGGGACAGGGGAAAGAGACCCAGTACTTC. Protein: CASSPPLPGQGKETQYF.

This sequence joins TRBV16 and TRBJ1-5; D uncertain. This CDR3 region has 14 residues. The V gene lost 0 bases and the J gene lost 0 bases, with 3 bases spanning the gap. CDR1 is KGHSY and CDR2 is FQNENV in the germline V gene. The CDR3 DNA reads as TGTGCCAGCAGCCAATCTGGTAGCAATCAGCCCCAGCATTTT. Translating gives CASSQSGSNQPQHF.

The V call is TRBV18, the J call TRBJ2-1, with no clear D. The germline CDR1 and CDR2 sequences are KGHSH and LQKENI. This CDR3 comprises 15 residues. Trimming took off 3 bases at V and 7 bases at J, with 16 bases between the two ends. The CDR3 DNA follows: TGTGCCAGCTCACCCCTCATTAAGAGCGCTAATGAGCAGTTCTTC. It yields the protein CASSPLIKSANEQFF.

This chain uses TRBV10-1 with TRBJ2-1, with 9 bases aligning to TRBD2. J was trimmed by 9 bases and V by 5 bases; bases with no gene match: 11. The V gene's germline CDR1 is WNHNN and CDR2 SYGVQD (reference sequence). CDR3 length: 15 amino acids. The CDR3 DNA reads as TGCGCCAGCAGTTGGGGAGCGGGGGGACCCAGTGAGCAGTTCTTC. Its translation is CASSWGAGGPSEQFF.

The genes are TRBV11-2 and TRBJ1-1, with 10 positions matching TRBD1. Germline V gene data show CDR1 as SGHAT and CDR2 as FQNNGV. The J segment lost 3 bases and the V segment lost 5 bases, leaving 9 bases of the junction unmatched. The CDR3 runs 16 residues. Here the CDR3 reads CASSPSGGTGDTEAFF. DNA of the CDR3: TGTGCCAGCAGCCCCAGCGGGGGGACAGGGGACACTGAAGCTTTCTTT.